Shown below are 24 T cell receptor beta chains from a single sample sequenced in a study of graft-versus-host responses after intestinal transplantation. Profiling relied on immunoSEQ multiplex PCR, and the TCRdb table lists in-frame clones only, not all of them. The data hold 10,000 or so clones, with 90% to 95% observed a single time. The specimen was bone marrow, collected approximately 520 days after intestinal transplantation. These receptors came from a human patient who received an intestinal transplant, so some T cells may come from the graft donor.

This chain connects TRBV15 to TRBJ1-5; TRBD1 matches at 8 bases. Germline CDR1 and CDR2: LNHNV and YYDKDF (reference sequence). The ends lost 0 bases at V and 1 base at J; junction bases unmatched: 8. The CDR3 loop spans 18 amino acids. The CDR3 loop is CATSRDTAGGGSNQPQHF. DNA for the CDR3: TGTGCCACCAGCAGAGATACGGCAGGGGGCGGGAGCAATCAGCCCCAGCATTTT.

The rearrangement uses TRBV7-9 and TRBJ2-7; D unclear. The CDR3 covers 13 residues. The germline V gene encodes CDR1 SEHNR and CDR2 FQNEAQ (reference sequence). Between the trimmed V and J ends, which lost 3 bases and 5 bases, there was a span of 11 bases. The CDR3 is CASSFSQPHEQYF. The CDR3 nucleotides read TGTGCCAGCAGCTTCTCTCAGCCACACGAGCAGTACTTC.

This clone appeared once. This rearrangement joins TRBV28 to TRBJ1-5, with TRBD1 matching 7 bases. The V gene's germline CDR1 is MDHEN and CDR2 SYDVKM. There are 17 residues in the CDR3. After removal of 5 bases from V and 4 bases from J, the junction contained 14 bases not matched to a gene. CDR3 nucleotide sequence: TGTGCCAGCAGTCTCAGACAGGGCATCGGTCTTAATCAGCCCCAGCATTTT. Amino acid sequence: CASSLRQGIGLNQPQHF.

This chain links TRBV4-3 with TRBJ1-1; D is uncertain. This CDR3 region has 14 residues. CDR1 LGHNA and CDR2 YSLEER come from the germline V gene. The ends were cut back, 3 bases at V and 0 bases at J, with 8 bases in the middle. CDR3: CASSQGSLNTEAFF. The CDR3 nucleotides are TGCGCCAGCAGCCAGGGGAGTTTGAACACTGAAGCTTTCTTT.

J is TRBJ1-5 and V is TRBV7-2; 9 positions match TRBD1. CDR1 and CDR2 (germline): SGHTA, FQGNSA. The CDR3 length is 17 residues. Trimming removed 5 bases from V and 0 bases from J; junction bases left unmatched: 8. Here the CDR3 DNA reads TGTGCCAGCAGCACGGGACAGGGACCGTATAGCAATCAGCCCCAGCATTTT. Protein sequence: CASSTGQGPYSNQPQHF.

This clone was observed a single time. The chain recombines TRBV28 with TRBJ2-1; D unclear. Looked up from germline, CDR1 is MDHEN and CDR2 is SYDVKM. The ends were cut back, 3 bases at V and 7 bases at J, with 13 bases in the middle. The length of the CDR3 is 14 residues. The CDR3 DNA reads as TGTGCCAGCAGTTTCTCGTCAATTATAAATGAGCAGTTCTTC. Its protein product is CASSFSSIINEQFF.

The chain joins TRBV4-2 to TRBJ2-7, with TRBD2 identical over 14 bases. The CDR3 consists of 15 residues. The junction had 3 bases not matched to a gene; V was cut back by 4 bases and J by 4 bases. Germline V gene lookup returns CDR1 LGHNA and CDR2 YNFKEQ. CDR3 protein: CASSPTSGRVYEQYF. Here the CDR3 DNA reads TGTGCCAGCAGCCCGACTAGCGGGAGGGTATACGAGCAGTACTTC.

This clone has just a few counts. The chain recombines TRBV11-2 with TRBJ2-7; D is unresolved. CDR1 SGHAT and CDR2 FQNNGV come from the germline V gene. The CDR3 has 11 residues. Trimming removed 2 bases from V and 7 bases from J, with 6 bases in between. CDR3 protein: CASSLPGEQYF. The CDR3 bases are TGTGCCAGCAGCTTACCTGGAGAGCAGTACTTC.

The chain carries TRBV5-5 and TRBJ2-7; 14 bases line up with TRBD2. The CDR3 has 16 amino acids. V shed 4 bases and J 5 bases; nucleotides not matched to a gene: 8. Germline V lookup: CDR1 SGHKS, CDR2 YYEKEE (reference sequence). DNA for the CDR3: TGTGCCAGCAGCCGTGGACTAGCGGGAGGTATAGACGAGCAGTACTTC. Translated: CASSRGLAGGIDEQYF.

V is TRBV4-2 and J is TRBJ2-1; TRBD2 aligns across 13 bases. CDR3 length: 19 residues. Germline V gives CDR1 LGHNA, CDR2 YNFKEQ. V lost 3 bases and J lost 1; bases outside the gene matches: 9. The CDR3 loop reads CASSHDGLAGAGSYNEQFF. The CDR3 nucleotides read TGTGCCAGCAGCCACGACGGACTAGCGGGAGCGGGGTCCTACAATGAGCAGTTCTTC.

The chain joins TRBV15 to TRBJ1-2, with TRBD1 matching over 7 bases. The CDR3 extends over 15 amino acids. CDR1 and CDR2 (germline): LNHNV, YYDKDF (reference sequence). Trimming cost V 0 bases and J 4 bases; bases outside gene matches: 5. This chain's CDR3 is CATSRDLDRTYGYTF. The CDR3 DNA follows: TGTGCCACCAGCAGAGATTTGGACAGGACCTATGGCTACACCTTC.

The J gene is TRBJ2-1, the V gene TRBV11-2; D is ambiguous. CDR3 size: 13 residues. The V and J ends lost 3 bases and 7 bases respectively, with 10 bases between them. Germline CDR1 is SGHAT and CDR2 is FQNNGV. The CDR3 region has the DNA TGTGCCAGCAGCTTTCTGGGATGGAATGAGCAGTTCTTC. It translates to CASSFLGWNEQFF.

The chain uses TRBV27 and TRBJ2-5, with a weak D call TRBD1 (6 bases). The V end lost 3 bases, the J end lost 9 bases, and 14 bases lay between the germline ends. Looked up from germline, CDR1 is MNHEY and CDR2 is SMNVEV (reference sequence). The CDR3 contains 13 residues. CDR3 in DNA: TGTGCCAGCAGTTTCGGGGACCCAGGGGCCCAGTACTTC. Its protein is CASSFGDPGAQYF.

As to this clone: Sequence at one end of the junction differs from germline and may be a read error. The chain uses TRBV4-2 and TRBJ1-2; 7 nucleotides align to TRBD1. From germline, CDR1 is LGHNA and CDR2 YNFKEQ. The CDR3 loop spans 14 amino acids. In DNA form, the CDR3 reads TGTGCCAGCAGCGAAGACAGGGAATCCGTCGGCTACACCTTC. Encoded protein: CASSEDRESVGYTF.

This chain uses TRBV19 with TRBJ2-1; 12 bases line up with TRBD1. The CDR3 totals 15 residues. The germline V gene encodes CDR1 LNHDA and CDR2 SQIVND (reference sequence). V lost 2 bases to trimming and J lost 7 bases; unmatched junction nucleotides: 3. CDR3 amino acids: CASSIRDRGRNEQFF. CDR3 sequence (DNA): TGTGCCAGTAGTATACGGGACAGGGGGCGGAATGAGCAGTTCTTC.

The genes are TRBV4-3 and TRBJ2-1; tentatively, D is TRBD1 (5 bases). The CDR3 loop spans 16 amino acids. V was clipped by 0 bases and J by 4 bases, with 13 bases between them. Germline loops: CDR1 LGHNA, CDR2 YSLEER. CDR3 sequence: CASSQEAATGYNEQFF. DNA of the CDR3: TGCGCCAGCAGCCAAGAGGCGGCAACAGGTTACAATGAGCAGTTCTTC.

This sequence joins TRBV28 and TRBJ1-2; D gene ambiguous. The CDR3 loop spans 14 amino acids. Trimming pared 2 bases from V and 5 bases from J, leaving 12 bases between. Looked up from germline, CDR1 is MDHEN and CDR2 is SYDVKM. Here the CDR3 DNA reads TGTGCCAGCAGTTTAGTGGGAAGGGAATATGGCTACACCTTC. Its translation is CASSLVGREYGYTF.

This clone occurred once. V usage is TRBV28 and J usage is TRBJ2-7; D is undetermined. Germline V gene lookup returns CDR1 MDHEN and CDR2 SYDVKM. This CDR3 region has 12 residues. The V end was cut by 1 base, the J end by 0 bases, with 1 base between. CDR3 residues: CASSLSSYEQYF. As DNA, the CDR3 is TGTGCCAGCAGTTTATCCTCCTACGAGCAGTACTTC.

The chain recombines TRBV25-1 with TRBJ2-1; TRBD1 matches 8 bases. Trimming at V came to 4 bases and at J to 6 bases, leaving 11 bases not matched to a gene. Germline V lookup: CDR1 MGHDK, CDR2 SYGVNS. The CDR3 spans 16 residues. The CDR3 coding sequence is TGTGCCAGCAGTGTGACCGGGACAGGAAATGTCAATGAGCAGTTCTTC. Translation gives CASSVTGTGNVNEQFF. The full variable domain, in which reference TRBV25-1 and TRBJ2-1 provide the parts outside the CDR3, is EADIYQTPRYLVIGTGKKITLECSQTMGHDKMYWYQQDPGMELHLIHYSYGVNSTEKGDLSSESTVSRIRTEHFPLTLESARPSHTSQYLCASSVTGTGNVNEQFFGPGTRLTVL.

The chain joins TRBV9 to TRBJ2-7; D remains unclear. Per germline, CDR1 SGDLS and CDR2 YYNGEE. V dropped 0 bases and J dropped 3 bases, with 7 bases sitting between them. CDR3 length: 13 residues. The CDR3 loop reads CASSVAPLYEQYF. In nucleotides, the CDR3 is TGTGCCAGCAGCGTAGCCCCTCTCTACGAGCAGTACTTC.

This sequence joins TRBV28 and TRBJ2-7; 12 positions agree with TRBD1. The V gene's germline CDR1 is MDHEN and CDR2 SYDVKM. CDR3 size: 17 residues. The V segment lost 3 bases and the J segment 6 bases; nucleotides outside the gene matches: 12. CDR3: CASSFIPGTGGSGEQYF. CDR3 nucleotide sequence: TGTGCCAGCAGTTTCATTCCCGGGACAGGGGGCTCGGGCGAGCAGTACTTC.

This chain connects TRBV12-5 to TRBJ2-5, with D perhaps matching TRBD1 (5 bases). Germline V gene lookup returns CDR1 LGHNT and CDR2 FRNRAP. The CDR3 consists of 12 residues. V was cut by 8 bases and J by 4 bases, with 11 bases left in between. This CDR3 reads CASSNQGETQYF. DNA of the CDR3: TGTGCTAGTTCCAATCAGGGAGAGACCCAGTACTTC.

V and J are TRBV5-6 and TRBJ2-5; 11 bases are shared with TRBD2. The V gene end was trimmed by 1 base and the J gene end by 4 bases; junction bases not matched to a gene: 3. The CDR3 covers 15 residues. From germline, CDR1 is SGHDT and CDR2 YYEEEE. The CDR3 sequence is CASSLTSGSSETQYF. In DNA, the CDR3 is TGTGCCAGCAGCTTGACTAGCGGGAGTTCAGAGACCCAGTACTTC.

V is TRBV18 and J is TRBJ2-5; unclear D gene. Germline CDR1 and CDR2: KGHSH and LQKENI. This CDR3 comprises 14 residues. V shed 1 base and J shed 0 bases, with 6 bases lying between them. The CDR3 sequence is CASSPQSYQETQYF. The CDR3 bases are TGTGCCAGCTCACCACAGAGCTACCAAGAGACCCAGTACTTC.